This is a list of T cell receptor beta chains from one sample in a study. Profiled with immunoSEQ multiplex PCR; TCRdb holds only in-frame clones, not every one. The data show 45,000 to 60,000 clones, approximately 95% seen once. Sequences were obtained from PBMCs. The receptors originated from a middle-aged man with rheumatoid arthritis. The CDR3 runs from the conserved cysteine through the conserved F or W. D genes are given only for firm matches. Size is stated for part of the rows, as once, few or many counts, or as a class when the clone is expanded.

V	J	D	size	CDR3	DNA
TRBV5-4	TRBJ2-7	TRBD1	few	CASSYTGGYEQYF	TGTGCCAGCAGCTATACAGGGGGCTACGAGCAGTACTTC
TRBV15	TRBJ1-4	NA	NA	CATSASRGTDEKLFF	TGTGCCACCAGCGCCTCCCGGGGAACTGATGAAAAACTGTTTTTT
TRBV19	TRBJ2-1	NA	NA	CASRYGGEQFF	TGTGCCAGTAGGTATGGTGGTGAGCAGTTCTTC
TRBV5-1	TRBJ2-7	NA	NA	CASSSDPPYEQYF	TGCGCCAGCAGCTCGGACCCTCCCTACGAGCAGTACTTC
TRBV18	TRBJ2-3	TRBD2	NA	CASSPPAASGGQDTQYF	TGTGCCAGCTCACCACCAGCGGCTAGCGGGGGGCAGGATACGCAGTATTTT
TRBV7-2	TRBJ1-1	NA	few	CASSLVRSMNTEAFF	TGTGCCAGCAGCTTAGTCCGGAGCATGAACACTGAAGCTTTCTTT
TRBV7-8	TRBJ2-2	TRBD1	NA	CASSSRRTGGFTGELFF	TGTGCCAGCAGCTCGAGACGGACAGGGGGTTTCACCGGGGAGCTGTTTTTT
TRBV29-1	TRBJ1-1	NA	few	CSVERGVNTEAFF	TGCAGCGTTGAGCGAGGGGTGAACACTGAAGCTTTCTTT
TRBV3-1/TRBV3-2	TRBJ2-7	NA	NA	CASSQNTLEQYF	TGTGCCAGCAGCCAAAATACTCTCGAGCAGTACTTC
TRBV29-1	TRBJ2-1	NA	NA	CSVQTQSSYNEQFF	TGCAGCGTCCAAACTCAGAGCTCCTACAATGAGCAGTTCTTC
TRBV3-1/TRBV3-2	TRBJ1-5	NA	NA	CASSDAGAGQPQHF	TGTGCCAGCAGCGATGCAGGGGCCGGTCAGCCCCAGCATTTT
TRBV7-3	TRBJ1-1	NA	NA	CASSNTRSTEAFF	TGTGCCAGCAGCAATACAAGGTCAACTGAAGCTTTCTTT
TRBV18	TRBJ1-1	NA	NA	CASSPLGWTEAFF	TGTGCCAGCTCACCACTTGGATGGACTGAAGCTTTCTTT
TRBV30	TRBJ1-5	TRBD1	NA	CAWSAGTGGTLSNQPQHF	TGTGCCTGGAGTGCTGGGACAGGGGGGACGTTGAGCAATCAGCCCCAGCATTTT
TRBV9	TRBJ2-1	TRBD1	NA	CASNAGGARAYNEQFF	TGTGCCAGCAACGCAGGGGGCGCTAGGGCCTACAATGAGCAGTTCTTC
TRBV2	TRBJ2-1	TRBD2	NA	CGSRAGGIYNEQFF	TGTGGCTCGAGAGCGGGAGGCATTTACAATGAGCAGTTCTTC
TRBV6-1	TRBJ2-1	NA	NA	CASSDGRGHEQFF	TGTGCCAGCAGTGATGGCAGGGGCCATGAGCAGTTCTTC
TRBV30	TRBJ1-1	TRBD1	NA	CAWSAQGGANTEAFF	TGTGCCTGGAGTGCCCAGGGGGGGGCGAACACTGAAGCTTTCTTT
TRBV2	TRBJ1-5	NA	NA	CASSEVGTDNQPQHF	TGTGCCAGCAGTGAAGTCGGGACGGACAATCAGCCCCAGCATTTT
TRBV5-4	TRBJ1-6	NA	NA	CASSSRTGGSYNSPLHF	TGTGCCAGCAGTTCGCGTACCGGGGGCTCCTATAATTCACCCCTCCACTTT
TRBV29-1	TRBJ2-3	TRBD2	once	CSVEDQRGGTDTQYF	TGCAGCGTTGAAGATCAGCGGGGGGGCACAGATACGCAGTATTTT
TRBV19	TRBJ1-1	NA	NA	CASSIAGDTEAFF	TGTGCCAGTAGTATAGCAGGGGACACTGAAGCTTTCTTT
TRBV6-2/TRBV6-3	TRBJ2-3	TRBD2	once	CASSSSPHLAGADTQYF	TGTGCCAGCAGTTCTTCACCCCACCTAGCGGGAGCAGATACGCAGTATTTT
TRBV28	TRBJ2-7	TRBD2	NA	CASSLKASGVAYEQYF	TGTGCCAGCAGTTTAAAGGCTAGCGGGGTCGCCTACGAGCAGTACTTC
TRBV7-9	TRBJ1-5	NA	NA	CASSLSGLGSNQPQHF	TGTGCCAGCAGCTTGTCGGGTCTTGGGAGCAATCAGCCCCAGCATTTT
TRBV4-1	TRBJ2-5	NA	few	CASSLAATVQETQYF	TGCGCCAGCAGCCTGGCGGCGACAGTACAAGAGACCCAGTACTTC
TRBV3-1/TRBV3-2	TRBJ1-2	NA	NA	CANSDRLSYGYTF	TGTGCCAACAGTGACCGCCTGTCCTATGGCTACACCTTC
TRBV7-2	TRBJ2-1	TRBD2	NA	CASSLSSGSYNEQFF	TGTGCCAGCAGCTTAAGTAGCGGGTCCTACAATGAGCAGTTCTTC
TRBV9	TRBJ2-1	TRBD2	once	CASSVSGSSYNEQFF	TGTGCCAGCAGCGTTAGCGGGAGCTCCTACAATGAGCAGTTCTTC
TRBV20-1	TRBJ2-3	TRBD2	NA	CSGSLSQREGSDTQYF	TGCAGTGGTAGTCTCTCGCAGCGGGAGGGGTCAGATACGCAGTATTTT
TRBV5-1	TRBJ2-7	NA	NA	CASSPGASYEQYF	TGCGCCAGCAGCCCCGGAGCCTCCTACGAGCAGTACTTC
TRBV4-1	TRBJ2-1	NA	NA	CASSPSDAAVSYNEQFF	TGCGCCAGCAGCCCGAGTGATGCGGCAGTCTCCTACAATGAGCAGTTCTTC
TRBV12-5	TRBJ2-2	TRBD1	few	CASGSTGVGELFF	TGTGCTAGTGGTTCCACAGGGGTAGGGGAGCTGTTTTTT
TRBV13	TRBJ2-5	TRBD2	NA	CASSPGLAGRLGETQYF	TGTGCCAGCAGCCCAGGACTAGCGGGCCGCTTGGGGGAGACCCAGTACTTC
TRBV5-1	TRBJ2-7	TRBD2	NA	CASSDGLAGEYF	TGCGCCAGCAGCGATGGACTAGCGGGGGAGTACTTC
TRBV12-3/TRBV12-4	TRBJ1-2	NA	NA	CASARFSIISF	TGTGCCAGCGCGCGATTCTCGATTATCAGCTTC
TRBV7-3	TRBJ2-1	TRBD2	NA	CASSSLAGVYNEQFF	TGTGCCAGCAGCTCATTAGCGGGAGTCTACAATGAGCAGTTCTTC
TRBV7-6	TRBJ2-7	TRBD2	NA	CASSLGSPGTTVSYEQYF	TGTGCCAGCAGCTTAGGGAGCCCTGGGACTACCGTCTCCTACGAGCAGTACTTC
TRBV5-1	TRBJ1-1	NA	NA	CASSLTVRGLTEAFF	TGCGCCAGCAGCCTAACAGTCCGGGGGCTTACTGAAGCTTTCTTT
TRBV4-3	TRBJ1-2	NA	NA	CASSQVTGLYGYTF	TGCGCCAGCAGCCAAGTTACCGGTCTTTATGGCTACACCTTC
TRBV10-3	TRBJ1-5	TRBD1	NA	CAISDKGARPQHF	TGTGCCATCAGTGATAAGGGGGCGCGACCCCAGCATTTT
TRBV2	TRBJ1-2	NA	NA	CAGRTANYGYTF	TGTGCCGGCAGGACGGCAAACTATGGCTACACCTTC
TRBV7-3	TRBJ2-7	NA	few	CASSPTPGSGYEQYF	TGTGCCAGCAGCCCCACTCCGGGATCTGGATACGAGCAGTACTTC
TRBV7-9	TRBJ2-1	NA	NA	CASTNQGWTSKADGEQFF	TGTGCCAGCACCAACCAGGGGTGGACTTCTAAAGCGGATGGTGAGCAGTTCTTC
TRBV5-1	TRBJ2-5	TRBD1	NA	CASSILTGGRETQYF	TGCGCCAGCAGCATACTTACAGGGGGCCGAGAGACCCAGTACTTC
TRBV30	TRBJ2-1	TRBD1	NA	CAWSRQGNEQFF	TGTGCCTGGAGTAGACAGGGCAATGAGCAGTTCTTC
TRBV10-2	TRBJ1-5	NA	NA	CASSYEFGNQPQHF	TGCGCCAGCAGTTACGAGTTTGGCAATCAGCCCCAGCATTTT
TRBV15	TRBJ2-1	TRBD2	NA	CATSRAPSGSHPYNEQFF	TGTGCCACCAGCAGAGCTCCTAGCGGGAGTCATCCCTACAATGAGCAGTTCTTC
TRBV30	TRBJ2-1	NA	NA	CAWTGSGEQFF	TGTGCCTGGACAGGGAGCGGTGAGCAGTTCTTC
TRBV19	TRBJ1-4	NA	NA	CASSILGGEKLFF	TGTGCCAGTAGTATCTTGGGGGGTGAAAAACTGTTTTTT
TRBV28	TRBJ1-3	NA	once	CASSSRAVTGNTIYF	TGTGCCAGCAGTTCCAGGGCTGTGACTGGAAACACCATATATTTT
TRBV14	TRBJ2-3	TRBD2	NA	CASSQTSGLWTSTDTQYF	TGTGCCAGCAGCCAAACTAGCGGGTTATGGACTAGCACAGATACGCAGTATTTT
TRBV30	TRBJ1-5	TRBD1	once	CAWSAFTGGFQPQHF	TGTGCCTGGAGTGCTTTTACAGGGGGCTTTCAGCCCCAGCATTTT